This T cell receptor beta chain is drawn from a study of shared T cell receptors in the human thymus. CDR1 is SGHTA, CDR2 FQGNSA, per germline. This CDR3 has 16 amino acids. V lost 2 bases and J 4 bases, leaving 18 bases between the germline ends. The assay was immunoSEQ multiplex PCR, and TCRdb's table has in-frame clones only and misses some. The repertoire consists of hundreds of thousands of clones, with 87% occurring once and the leading ten covering roughly 0.0094%. This sample also belongs to another study, concerning human thymus T cells. That paper states: Congenital heart defects were the reason for the corrective surgery that the donors, healthy Finnish infants, were having. The source of the thymus tissue was resections taken during corrective heart surgery. Unrelated individuals had highly overlapping thymic repertoires, as reported in related research.

J is TRBJ2-7 and V is TRBV7-2; maybe TRBD2 (5 bases). Sequencing was done on a sample of thymocytes. The origin of this receptor is a boy in the first two years of life with a congenital heart defect. This chain's CDR3 is CASSLWLPGSRYEQYF. The DNA of the CDR3 is TGTGCCAGCAGCTTATGGCTTCCGGGGTCGAGGTACGAGCAGTACTTC.